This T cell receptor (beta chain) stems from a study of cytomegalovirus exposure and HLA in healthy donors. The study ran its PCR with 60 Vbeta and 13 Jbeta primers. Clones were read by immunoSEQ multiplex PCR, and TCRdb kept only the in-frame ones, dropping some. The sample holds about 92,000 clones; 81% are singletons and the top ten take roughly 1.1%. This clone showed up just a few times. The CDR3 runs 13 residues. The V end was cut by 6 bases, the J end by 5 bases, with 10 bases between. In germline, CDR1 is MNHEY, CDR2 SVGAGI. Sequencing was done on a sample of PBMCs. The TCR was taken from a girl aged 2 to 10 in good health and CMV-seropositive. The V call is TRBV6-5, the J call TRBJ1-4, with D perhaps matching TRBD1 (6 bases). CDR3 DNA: TGTGCCAGCAGCAGACAGGAAAATGAAAAACTGTTTTTT. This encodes CASSRQENEKLFF.